These 4 T cell receptor beta chains were sequenced from one sample in a study of tumor and adjacent non-tumor tissue in lung cancer. This sample's RNA came from whole unsorted tissue. Distant lung tissue was collected more than 3 cm away from the tumor edge. A modified ARM-PCR protocol with three rounds of nested PCR amplified TCRbeta. One entry per CDR3 protein, called by TCRdb with MiXCR from the multiplex PCR reads. The sample carries approximately 66,000 distinct CDR3 sequences, about 56% recorded once. Sequencing input: distant non-tumor lung tissue. These receptors were taken from a man between 65 and 85 years old with non-small cell lung cancer.

This clonotype has a single count. A much larger clone differs from this one at a single base, so this may be a read error. This chain connects TRBV4-1 to TRBJ2-5; the match to TRBD1 covers 9 bases. This CDR3 is built from 16 residues. Germline V gene data show CDR1 as MGHRA and CDR2 as YSYEKL. The CDR3: CARSQDRTDRGETQYF. CDR3 DNA: TGCGCCAGGAGCCAAGATAGGACGGACAGGGGTGAGACCCAGTACTTC.

In the case of this clonotype: This may be a read error, as it is one base from a much larger clone. The V call is TRBV5-1, the J call TRBJ1-6; 7 bases are a match to TRBD1. The V gene's germline CDR1 is SGHRS and CDR2 YFSETQ. CDR3 length equals 16 residues. In nucleotides, the CDR3 is TGCGCCCGCAGCTTGGGACAGCGAACCTATAATTCACCCCTCCACTTT. Protein product: CARSLGQRTYNSPLHF.

This clonotype was detected once. The chain combines TRBV9 with TRBJ2-3; weak D call: TRBD2 (5 bases). The CDR3 is 15 residues long. Per germline, CDR1 SGDLS and CDR2 YYNGEE. Trimming removed 4 bases at V and 8 bases at J, with 20 bases between. CDR3 loop: CASSPGRGYEGTQYF. Here the CDR3 DNA reads TGTGCCAGCAGCCCTGGGAGAGGGTACGAGGGTACGCAGTATTTT.

This clonotype was counted many times. CDR3 region: CASSQDGLAGADTQYF. DNA for the CDR3: TGCGCCAGCAGCCAAGATGGACTAGCGGGAGCCGATACGCAGTATTTT. The chain recombines TRBV4-1 with TRBJ2-3, with TRBD2 matching over 13 bases. Germline V CDR1 and CDR2: MGHRA, YSYEKL. CDR3 length: 16 residues. The trim removed 0 bases at V and 6 bases at J, leaving 3 bases unmatched.